This T cell receptor (beta chain) was found in a study of T cells in Graves' hyperthyroidism and ophthalmopathy. Across the whole study: It was at initial diagnosis, before any treatment, that peripheral blood was collected.

J was trimmed by 4 bases and V by 6 bases; bases with no gene match: 10. This CDR3 comprises 15 residues. Per germline, CDR1 MNHEY and CDR2 SVGEGT. Amplified regions were TCR beta CDR3 sequences from RNA transcripts. TCR CDR3 underwent first-round RT-PCR with the HTBI primer set. TCRdb re-analysed the multiplex PCR reads in MiXCR, keeping a single row per CDR3 protein. This table holds fewer than 650,000 distinct CDR3 sequences, 11% to 15% found once. At least ten counts were recorded for this clonotype. Antigen unknown. It was less than 13 ml of fresh peripheral blood that supplied the PBMCs. Study-wide points: Median prediction lead before ophthalmopathy onset was six to eight months with the model.

The clonotype originates from a woman aged 25 to 39 with Graves' hyperthyroidism that later progressed to Graves' ophthalmopathy. Specimen: blood. The V call is TRBV6-2 or TRBV6-3, the J call TRBJ1-2; 8 bases map to TRBD1. The CDR3 here is CASSYRQGNFYGYTF. The CDR3 DNA sequence: TGTGCCAGCAGCTACCGACAGGGGAACTTCTATGGCTACACCTTC.